Shown below are 10 T cell receptor beta chains from a single sample sequenced in a study of siplizumab effects on memory and regulatory T cells. Here immunoSEQ multiplex PCR was the method, and the copy in TCRdb shows in-frame clones only, minus some. Of 100,000 or so clones in the sample, just under 95% are singletons; the top ten hold approximately 1.5%. The sequenced sample was non-Treg CD4+ T cells sorted from blood. Receptors originate from a human donor in good health.

The rearrangement joins TRBV11-3 to TRBJ2-7; 11 bases are shared with TRBD1. The length of the CDR3 is 15 residues. Trimming at V came to 1 base and at J to 6 bases, leaving 5 bases not matched to a gene. Germline V gives CDR1 SGHNT, CDR2 YENEEA. The CDR3 region has the DNA TGTGCCAGCAGCTTAGGAGGGACAGGGGGTAGCGAGCAGTACTTC. Amino acids: CASSLGGTGGSEQYF.

Regarding this clone: The conserved phenylalanine or tryptophan is not found at the CDR3 terminus, so this likely reflects a read error. No DNA is shown, since the ends of the CDR3 on it are uncertain; the CDR3 is the one TCRdb lists. The V gene is TRBV28, the J gene TRBJ1-2; the table assigns TRBD1, which was not confirmed against the DNA. The CDR3 region is 16 residues in length, termini included. CDR1 is MDHEN, CDR2 SYDVKM, per germline. The CDR3: CASSESTGGYLRLHLR.

This chain links TRBV7-9 with TRBJ2-1; 11 nucleotides agree with TRBD2. Germline V lookup: CDR1 SEHNR, CDR2 FQNEAQ (reference sequence). V lost 1 base, J lost 10 bases, and 9 bases stayed unmatched. The CDR3 is 16 amino acids. CDR3 amino acids: CASSLDSGRAGGEQFF. The CDR3 region has the DNA TGTGCCAGCAGCTTAGATAGCGGGAGGGCCGGCGGGGAGCAGTTCTTC.

This sequence joins TRBV18 and TRBJ1-1; TRBD1 might be the D (6 bases). The germline V gene has CDR1 KGHSH and CDR2 LQKENI. The CDR3 length is 14 residues. V gave up 2 bases and J gave up 9 bases, with 16 bases separating them. The CDR3 sequence is CASSPARDMPKAFF. CDR3 nucleotides: TGTGCCAGCTCACCAGCCCGGGACATGCCGAAAGCTTTCTTT. Supplemented by reference TRBV18 and TRBJ1-1, the full variable domain reads NAGVMQNPRHLVRRRGQEARLRCSPMKGHSHVYWYRQLPEEGLKFMVYLQKENIIDESGMPKERFSAEFPKEGPSILRIQQVVRGDSAAYFCASSPARDMPKAFFGQGTRLTVV.

The rearrangement uses TRBV5-1 and TRBJ1-1, with D hard to call. CDR3 length: 15 amino acids. V lost 0 bases, J lost 0 bases, and 9 bases lay in between. CDR1 and CDR2 (germline): SGHRS, YFSETQ. The CDR3 coding sequence is TGCGCCAGCAGCTTGGCCGCAGACCTGAACACTGAAGCTTTCTTT. Amino acid sequence: CASSLAADLNTEAFF.

This clone is deemed medium-sized (0.01 to 0.1%). This chain joins TRBV11-2 and TRBJ2-5; TRBD2 agrees at 13 bases. Germline CDR1 is SGHAT and CDR2 is FQNNGV. The CDR3 loop spans 17 amino acids. The V segment lost 0 bases and the J segment 5 bases; nucleotides outside the gene matches: 6. CDR3 in amino acids: CASSLELAGGDAETQYF. CDR3 DNA: TGTGCCAGCAGCTTAGAACTAGCGGGAGGGGACGCGGAGACCCAGTACTTC.

J is TRBJ2-7 and V is TRBV28; D is tentatively TRBD1 or TRBD2 (5 bases each). V gave up 3 bases and J gave up 12 bases, with 12 bases separating them. The CDR3 has 11 residues. Germline V CDR1 and CDR2: MDHEN, SYDVKM. The CDR3 region is CASSFRGAGYF. The CDR3 DNA reads as TGTGCCAGCAGTTTTAGGGGTGCGGGGTACTTC.

V usage is TRBV10-3 and J usage is TRBJ1-1; 10 bases are a match to TRBD1. Germline V gene lookup returns CDR1 ENHRY and CDR2 SYGVKD. This CDR3 is built from 15 residues. The trim removed 6 bases at V and 7 bases at J, leaving 11 bases unmatched. CDR3 sequence reads: CAIRGPGQGTFEAFF. As DNA, the CDR3 is TGTGCCATCAGGGGACCGGGACAGGGGACTTTTGAAGCTTTCTTT.

The rearrangement links TRBV19 to TRBJ2-7; maybe TRBD1 (6 bases). Germline V gene sequence: CDR1 LNHDA, CDR2 SQIVND (reference sequence). The CDR3 runs to 15 residues. The V end was cut by 3 bases, the J end by 5 bases, with 17 bases between. CDR3: CASSISAGWTDEQYF. The DNA for the CDR3 is TGTGCCAGTAGTATCAGTGCAGGGTGGACAGACGAGCAGTACTTC.

V gene TRBV10-3 combines with J gene TRBJ1-1; D is ambiguous. CDR1 and CDR2 (germline): ENHRY, SYGVKD. Deletions cut 8 bases from V and 0 bases from J, with 13 bases between. The CDR3 extends over 14 amino acids. The CDR3 DNA is TGTGCCATCCGCGGCAGTCCTATGAACACTGAAGCTTTCTTT. Residues: CAIRGSPMNTEAFF.